A selection of T cell receptor beta chains follows, all from one sample in a study of blood T cell repertoires in COVID-19. Some clones are missing from TCRdb's copy, which holds only in-frame ones; the method was immunoSEQ multiplex PCR. The sample lists about 270,000 clones, 88% occurring once. The sample was PBMCs or T cells enriched from blood (not recorded which). These receptors were taken from a woman aged 50 to 60 who had recovered from COVID-19. Both conserved end residues are part of each CDR3. A D gene is named only where the DNA matches it firmly. Expanded clones get a size class; other rows say once, few or many, or leave the size out.

>TRBD1|.|TRBV5-1|TRBJ1-3|18
CASRLGDRLLLSGNTIYF
TGCGCCAGCAGATTGGGGGACAGACTACTACTCTCTGGAAACACCATATATTTT
>TRBD2|.|TRBV4-1|TRBJ2-1|16
CASSQDLHLAGAAQFF
TGCGCCAGCAGCCAAGATTTACACCTAGCGGGAGCGGCGCAGTTCTTC
>TRBD1|.|TRBV23-1|TRBJ1-5|14
CASSQWTGNQPQHF
TGCGCCAGCAGTCAATGGACAGGGAATCAGCCCCAGCATTTT
>.|.|TRBV28|TRBJ1-1|14
CASSRVRRGTEAFF
TGTGCCAGCAGCCGGGTTCGTAGGGGCACTGAAGCTTTCTTT
>TRBD2|.|TRBV11-2|TRBJ2-5|14
CASSFAGGGETQYF
TGTGCCAGCAGCTTTGCGGGGGGCGGGGAGACCCAGTACTTC
>.|.|TRBV19|TRBJ1-4|16
CASSMGATRSPEKLFF
TGTGCCAGTAGTATGGGGGCCACCCGCTCTCCTGAAAAACTGTTTTTT
>TRBD2|.|TRBV23-1|TRBJ2-1|14
CASSQGRAVNEQFF
TGCGCCAGCAGTCAAGGGAGGGCGGTCAATGAGCAGTTCTTC
>.|.|TRBV6-5|TRBJ1-1|15
CASSYSGRGHTEAFF
TGTGCCAGCAGTTACTCGGGCAGGGGTCACACTGAAGCTTTCTTT
>TRBD1|once|TRBV6-2/TRBV6-3|TRBJ1-1|14
CASSLQGLSTEAFF
TGTGCCAGCAGTCTACAGGGGTTGTCCACTGAAGCTTTCTTT
>.|.|TRBV7-9|TRBJ1-2|13
CASSFGGLEGYTF
TGTGCCAGCAGCTTTGGGGGCTTAGAGGGCTACACCTTC
>.|.|TRBV11-2|TRBJ2-7|12
CASSLYGLEQYF
TGTGCCAGCAGCTTATACGGTCTAGAGCAGTACTTC
>TRBD1|.|TRBV6-1|TRBJ1-2|15
CASSERTGANYGYTF
TGTGCCAGCAGTGAGAGGACAGGGGCGAACTATGGCTACACCTTC
>TRBD1|few|TRBV2|TRBJ1-4|15
CASIPQSGQSVKLFF
TGTGCCAGCATCCCCCAATCGGGACAGTCGGTAAAACTGTTTTTT
>.|.|TRBV12-3/TRBV12-4|TRBJ1-1|12
CASSLVPGRAFF
TGTGCCAGCAGTTTAGTGCCGGGTAGAGCTTTCTTT
>.|.|TRBV7-9|TRBJ1-3|16
CASSPRTDDSGNTIYF
TGTGCCAGCAGCCCTAGGACAGATGACTCTGGAAACACCATATATTTT
>TRBD1|.|TRBV2|TRBJ2-1|15
CASSDGQGAYNEQFF
TGTGCCAGCAGCGACGGACAGGGCGCCTACAATGAGCAGTTCTTC
>.|.|TRBV19|TRBJ1-1|16
CASSIFGTNMNTEAFF
TGTGCCAGTAGTATTTTCGGGACAAACATGAACACTGAAGCTTTCTTT
>.|.|TRBV6-5|TRBJ1-3|16
CASSSPEGISGNTIYF
TGTGCCAGCAGTTCTCCAGAGGGAATCTCTGGAAACACCATATATTTT
>.|.|TRBV19|TRBJ2-1|19
CASSNPPGSGPNSYNEQFF
TGTGCCAGTAGTAACCCCCCGGGAAGCGGGCCTAATTCCTACAATGAGCAGTTCTTC
>TRBD1|.|TRBV4-1|TRBJ2-3|15
CASSQRTGGPDTQYF
TGCGCCAGCAGCCAGCGGACAGGGGGCCCAGATACGCAGTATTTT
>TRBD2|.|TRBV13|TRBJ2-7|15
CASSLGLAEGWEQYF
TGTGCCAGCAGCTTAGGACTAGCGGAAGGCTGGGAGCAGTACTTC
>TRBD1|.|TRBV7-9|TRBJ1-2|14
CASRSQGVNYGYTF
TGTGCCAGCAGAAGTCAGGGGGTGAACTATGGCTACACCTTC
>.|once|TRBV18|TRBJ1-1|13
CASSPSPGTEAFF
TGTGCCAGCTCACCATCTCCGGGCACTGAAGCTTTCTTT
>TRBD1|.|TRBV6-5|TRBJ2-7|16
CASSYPGQGALGEQYF
TGTGCCAGCAGTTACCCCGGACAGGGAGCTTTGGGCGAGCAGTACTTC
>TRBD1|.|TRBV28|TRBJ2-3|18
CASSLVRTGELETDTQYF
TGTGCCAGCAGTTTAGTCCGGACAGGGGAACTCGAAACAGATACGCAGTATTTT
>TRBD1|.|TRBV28|TRBJ1-2|13
CASSPGTGYGYTF
TGTGCCAGCAGTCCCGGGACAGGGTATGGCTACACCTTC
>TRBD2|.|TRBV30|TRBJ2-1|15
CAWSGRASGNNEQFF
TGTGCCTGGAGTGGGAGGGCTAGCGGGAACAATGAGCAGTTCTTC
>.|.|TRBV6-1|TRBJ1-1|14
CASSEDRVNTEAFF
TGTGCCAGCAGTGAAGATCGGGTTAACACTGAAGCTTTCTTT
>TRBD1|.|TRBV11-3|TRBJ2-2|15
CASSSGGTNTGELFF
TGTGCCAGCAGCTCAGGGGGAACGAACACCGGGGAGCTGTTTTTT
>.|once|TRBV12-3/TRBV12-4|TRBJ2-7|11
CASGLTYEQYF
TGTGCCAGCGGGCTCACCTACGAGCAGTACTTC
>.|.|TRBV4-3|TRBJ1-1|13
CASSQELGPEGFF
TGCGCCAGCAGCCAAGAATTGGGCCCCGAAGGTTTCTTT
>.|.|TRBV12-3/TRBV12-4|TRBJ2-7|12
CASKRAYYEQYF
TGTGCCAGCAAGAGAGCCTACTACGAGCAGTACTTC
>.|.|TRBV5-4|TRBJ2-1|16
CASTQGGISSYNEQFF
TGTGCCAGCACCCAGGGTGGGATTTCCTCCTACAATGAGCAGTTCTTC
>TRBD2|.|TRBV4-3|TRBJ2-1|20
CASSQLDLRTSGRAINEQFF
TGCGCCAGCAGCCAACTCGATCTTCGGACTAGCGGGAGGGCAATCAATGAGCAGTTCTTC
>TRBD2|.|TRBV7-7|TRBJ2-7|17
CASSLGYLSGRSYEQYF
TGTGCTAGCAGCTTAGGTTACTTAAGCGGGAGGTCCTACGAGCAGTACTTC
>TRBD1|.|TRBV5-1|TRBJ2-1|15
CASRATGEAYNEQFF
TGCGCCAGCAGGGCGACAGGGGAGGCGTACAATGAGCAGTTCTTC
>.|.|TRBV27|TRBJ2-7|16
CASSLFSSATIYEQYF
TGTGCCAGCAGTTTATTCTCTAGCGCAACTATCTACGAGCAGTACTTC
>.|once|TRBV10-3|TRBJ1-3|16
CAISEGAVGSGNTIYF
TGTGCCATCAGTGAGGGAGCCGTCGGCTCTGGAAACACCATATATTTT
>TRBD2|.|TRBV24-1|TRBJ2-1|16
CATSGIAGGPYNEQFF
TGTGCCACCAGTGGCATAGCGGGAGGGCCTTACAATGAGCAGTTCTTC
>TRBD2|.|TRBV5-1|TRBJ2-3|16
CASSLQTSGSSDTQYF
TGCGCCAGCAGCTTGCAGACTAGCGGGAGTTCAGATACGCAGTATTTT
>.|.|TRBV19|TRBJ2-5|13
CASSTGDQETQYF
TGTGCCAGTAGTACAGGCGACCAAGAGACCCAGTACTTC
>.|.|TRBV7-9|TRBJ2-4|14
CASSLRDSTDIQYF
TGTGCCAGCAGCTTACGGGACTCCACCGACATTCAGTACTTC
>.|.|TRBV6-5|TRBJ2-6|15
CASSYGGWGANVLTF
TGTGCCAGCAGTTACGGAGGGTGGGGGGCCAACGTCCTGACTTTC
>TRBD1|.|TRBV6-5|TRBJ2-1|14
CASTIRTGDNEQFF
TGTGCCAGCACCATCCGGACAGGGGACAATGAGCAGTTCTTC
>TRBD1|.|TRBV11-2|TRBJ1-1|14
CASSLTGTGSEAFF
TGTGCCAGCAGCTTAACCGGGACAGGGTCTGAAGCTTTCTTT
>TRBD1|.|TRBV5-6|TRBJ1-2|14
CASSLGTGILGYTF
TGTGCCAGCAGCTTGGGGACAGGGATTCTTGGCTACACCTTC
>.|.|TRBV5-1|TRBJ1-1|15
CASAKAASGGTEAFF
TGCGCCAGCGCTAAGGCGGCTTCGGGGGGCACTGAAGCTTTCTTT
>TRBD1|.|TRBV24-1|TRBJ2-1|16
CATSDGTGLSYNEQFF
TGTGCCACCAGTGATGGGACAGGGCTTTCCTACAATGAGCAGTTCTTC
>TRBD1|.|TRBV7-9|TRBJ1-4|14
CASSADRGNEKLFF
TGTGCCAGCAGCGCCGACAGGGGGAATGAAAAACTGTTTTTT
>TRBD1|.|TRBV12-3/TRBV12-4|TRBJ2-7|13
CASSRTGSYEQYF
TGTGCCAGCAGCCGGACAGGCAGCTACGAGCAGTACTTC
>.|.|TRBV27|TRBJ1-5|14
CASSLRGSNQPQHF
TGTGCCAGCAGTTTACGAGGATCTAATCAGCCCCAGCATTTT
>.|.|TRBV7-3|TRBJ2-2|13
CASSPPGTGELFF
TGTGCCAGCAGCCCACCGGGCACCGGGGAGCTGTTTTTT
>TRBD2|once|TRBV11-3|TRBJ2-3|16
CASSPRLAGGADTQYF
TGTGCCAGCAGCCCCAGACTAGCGGGAGGTGCAGATACGCAGTATTTT
>.|once|TRBV11-3|TRBJ2-2|14
CASSRGLDTGELFF
TGTGCCAGCAGCCGCGGCCTAGACACCGGGGAGCTGTTTTTT
>.|.|TRBV2|TRBJ1-6|12
CASSAHNSPLHF
TGTGCCAGCAGTGCACACAATTCACCCCTCCACTTT